This TCR beta chain comes out of a study of T cell changes during pregnancy in multiple sclerosis. Germline loops: CDR1 KGHSH, CDR2 LQKENI. Trimming took 7 bases from V and 5 from J, leaving 12 bases between them. The CDR3 is 13 residues long. There are a few counts of this clone. As yet, its antigen is unknown. The protocol was immunoSEQ multiplex PCR, while the TCRdb copy is restricted to in-frame clones and leaves out a portion. The table has around 170 clones, around 56% seen once. This clonotype was obtained from a female patient with multiple sclerosis, enrolled in a pregnancy study. Some clones in this sample may be carry-over from other donors' samples. Sequenced sample: cultured CD4+ T cells. This chain joins TRBV18 and TRBJ1-5; D may be TRBD1 (6 bases). The CDR3 reads CASCTGQDQPQHF. DNA of the CDR3: TGTGCCAGCTGTACAGGGCAGGATCAGCCCCAGCATTTT.